This T cell receptor (beta chain) was found in a study of identifying expanded T cells in peripheral blood. Clones were read by immunoSEQ multiplex PCR, and TCRdb kept only the in-frame ones, dropping some. The sample yields about 90,000 clones, around 88% seen once. Germline trimming cut 5 bases from V and 2 bases from J; bases unmatched to any gene: 3. CDR3 length equals 16 residues. CDR1 and CDR2 (germline): SGHNT, YENEEA. The sequence was obtained from a person between 18 and 75 years old in good health. What was sequenced was blood. The V gene is TRBV11-3, the J gene TRBJ2-5, with TRBD2 matching 15 bases. The CDR3 loop is CASSLGTSGGQETQYF. CDR3 coding DNA: TGTGCCAGCAGCCTAGGGACTAGCGGGGGGCAAGAGACCCAGTACTTC.